This T cell receptor (beta chain) appears in the sequencing data of a study of blood T cell repertoires in COVID-19. As for the study in general: Both acute and convalescent COVID-19 samples were obtained from the United States, Italy and Spain. T cells, B-cell-depleted T cells, or PBMCs provided the cDNA or gDNA that served as material.

Original processing notes: How many nucleated cells were present was estimated from reference gene primer amplification. Assay: immunoSEQ multiplex PCR; the TCRdb copy retains only in-frame clones and omits some. V and J calls plus clone size are reproduced from that table; the DNA served to infer D and trimming. Of roughly 300,000 clones listed, about 86% are singletons. Germline-derived CDR1 and CDR2 are SNHLY and FYNNEI. The CDR3 is 16 residues long. Trimming cost V 4 bases and J 3 bases; bases outside gene matches: 5. This clone came up a few times. Patients of the Seattle cohort, enrolled during active infection, were followed longitudinally.

This TCR was recovered from a woman under 40 with COVID-19, enrolled during active disease. Sequenced: peripheral blood. This chain joins TRBV2 and TRBJ2-3, with 12 nucleotides matching TRBD2. Here the CDR3 reads CASSVYGTSGTDTQYF. CDR3 in DNA: TGTGCCAGCAGTGTTTACGGGACTAGCGGGACAGATACGCAGTATTTT.